Listed below are T cell receptor beta chains from one sample, sequenced in a study of T cells in Graves' hyperthyroidism and ophthalmopathy. TCRdb analysed the multiplex PCR reads with MiXCR anew, one entry per CDR3 protein. Among some 150,000 distinct CDR3 sequences listed, around 20% were seen once. Specimen: blood. The receptors originated from a woman between 50 and 59 years old with Graves' hyperthyroidism that later progressed to Graves' ophthalmopathy. The CDR3 runs from the conserved cysteine through the conserved F or W. A D gene is named only where the DNA matches it firmly. The size field is filled for only some rows; it gives once, few, many or a size class.

j_gene	v_gene	d_gene	abundance	CDR3nt	CDR3aa
TRBJ2-1	TRBV27	TRBD1	many	TGTGCCAGCAGGACGACAGGGAATGAGCAGTTCTTC	CASRTTGNEQFF
TRBJ2-7	TRBV29-1	.	.	TGCAGCGTTGTGGGGGGCCTTTCCTACGAGCAGTACTTC	CSVVGGLSYEQYF
TRBJ2-5	TRBV18	.	many	TGTGCCAGCTCACCACCGACGGGACATAGGTACTTC	CASSPPTGHRYF
TRBJ2-1	TRBV24-1	TRBD2	.	TGTGCCACCGCACTAGCGGGAGCGTTCGAGCAGTTCTTC	CATALAGAFEQFF
TRBJ2-3	TRBV28	.	many	TGTGCCAGCATGGGGACACTAAAGCCAGATACGCAGTATTTT	CASMGTLKPDTQYF
TRBJ2-5	TRBV20-1	.	many	TGCAGTGCTATTCGGGACACAGAGACCCAGTACTTC	CSAIRDTETQYF
TRBJ2-4	TRBV20-1	.	many	TGCAGTGCTAGAGAGGGGGACACCCGAAAAAACATTCAGTACTTC	CSAREGDTRKNIQYF
TRBJ2-1	TRBV10-2	TRBD2	few	TGCGCCAGCAGTGAGTTTGGCGGGAGATACAATGAGCAGTTCTTC	CASSEFGGRYNEQFF
TRBJ1-4	TRBV7-8	.	few	TGTGCCAGCAGCTTTTTCACAGATACTGAAAAACTGTTTTTT	CASSFFTDTEKLFF
TRBJ1-2	TRBV29-1	.	.	TGCAGCGTCGGGGGGGGCTCAGGGGGCTACACCTTC	CSVGGGSGGYTF
TRBJ2-1	TRBV10-3	TRBD2	many	TGTGCCATCAGATCTAGCGGGAGGCGGGATGAGCAGTTCTTC	CAIRSSGRRDEQFF
TRBJ1-3	TRBV27	TRBD1	.	TGTGCCAGCAGTGCCAGGGGGAGCTCTGGAAACACCATATATTTT	CASSARGSSGNTIYF
TRBJ1-2	TRBV18	.	many	TGTGCCAGCTCACCAAGGGCCCCGGAGGATGGCTACACCTTC	CASSPRAPEDGYTF
TRBJ2-7	TRBV30	.	.	TGTGCCTGGAGTATCTCAGCCGAACAGTACTTC	CAWSISAEQYF
TRBJ1-2	TRBV12-3/TRBV12-4	.	many	TGTGCCAGCAGCCCCAAGGCGGGGGGCCACTATGGCTACACCTTC	CASSPKAGGHYGYTF
TRBJ1-6	TRBV6-1	.	.	TGTGCCAGCAGTGTACCAGGGATCTTACCCCTCCACTTT	CASSVPGILPLHF
TRBJ2-2	TRBV6-2/TRBV6-3	TRBD2	.	TGTGCCACCGCGACTAGCGGGAGGGCTCGGGATCCCGGGGAGCTGTTTTTT	CATATSGRARDPGELFF
TRBJ2-5	TRBV3-1	.	many	TGTGCCAGCAGCCAAGATTCGCGACCGTGGGAGACCCAGTACTTC	CASSQDSRPWETQYF
TRBJ2-5	TRBV6-1	TRBD2	.	TGTGCCAGCAGGGACATCGGGGGGCTAGCGGGAGGAGAGACCCAGTACTTC	CASRDIGGLAGGETQYF
TRBJ1-2	TRBV5-1	.	.	TGCGCCAGCAGCTTGGCCGGGCGCCCGGGGAGGGATGGCTACACCTTC	CASSLAGRPGRDGYTF
TRBJ2-1	TRBV7-9	TRBD2	.	TGTGCCAGCAGCTCGGGACTAGCGGGAGTCCCGAGCTCCTACAATGGGCAGTTCTTC	CASSSGLAGVPSSYNGQFF
TRBJ2-1	TRBV5-6	TRBD2	many	TGTGCCAGCAGCACCGGAGCGGGAGGTTCCTACAATGAGCAGTTCTTC	CASSTGAGGSYNEQFF
TRBJ1-1	TRBV18	.	few	TGTGCCAGCTCACCGGAGGGGTGGGACACTGAAGCTTTCTTT	CASSPEGWDTEAFF
TRBJ2-7	TRBV20-1	TRBD2	many	TGCAGTGCTAGGCCCAGCGGGAGAAGTCTATGGGACGAGCAGTACTTC	CSARPSGRSLWDEQYF
TRBJ1-1	TRBV11-2	.	many	TGTGCCAGCAGCTTTCAAGGGGGGACTGAAGCTTTCTTT	CASSFQGGTEAFF
TRBJ2-2	TRBV11-2	TRBD1	few	TGTGCCAGCAGCCCCCGGGACAGGGGGGGCGGGGAGCTGTTTTTT	CASSPRDRGGGELFF
TRBJ1-2	TRBV11-2	TRBD1	.	TGTGCCAGCAGCCAGGGACAGTTTAACTATGGCCACACCTTC	CASSQGQFNYGHTF
TRBJ1-1	TRBV4-2	.	few	TGTGCCAGCAGCCAAGGGAGAACGAGAATGAACACTGAAGCTTTCTTT	CASSQGRTRMNTEAFF
TRBJ2-1	TRBV19	TRBD2	many	TGTGCCAGTAGTATAGGAGGCGGGAGGGCGGGTGAGCAGTTCTTC	CASSIGGGRAGEQFF
TRBJ1-2	TRBV20-1	.	many	TGCAGTGCTAGGGATCAGCTTGGCTACACCTTC	CSARDQLGYTF
TRBJ1-6	TRBV11-2	TRBD1	.	TGTGCCAGCAGTCCCCAAGGGGGACAGGGGTTTAGGGCACCCCTCCACTTT	CASSPQGGQGFRAPLHF
TRBJ2-7	TRBV10-3	TRBD2	few	TGTGCCATCGACGGGGAGGGATCCTACGAGCAGTACTTC	CAIDGEGSYEQYF
TRBJ2-5	TRBV24-1	TRBD1	many	TGTGCCACCAGTGACCATACAGGGGTGATCCAAGAGACCCAGTACTTC	CATSDHTGVIQETQYF
TRBJ1-4	TRBV28	TRBD1	few	TGTGCCAGCAGTTCCTTCGACAGGGGATCAACTAATGAAAAACTGTTTTTT	CASSSFDRGSTNEKLFF
TRBJ2-3	TRBV20-1	.	many	TGCAGTGTCTCGAAGGGCGGGCCCAAGGATACGCAGTATTTT	CSVSKGGPKDTQYF
TRBJ2-3	TRBV6-1	.	few	TGTGCCAGCAGTGAACTAGCGGATACGCAGTATTTT	CASSELADTQYF
TRBJ1-1	TRBV7-3	.	few	TGTGCCAGCAGCTTAACGGGGGGCCCCACTGAAGCTTTCTTT	CASSLTGGPTEAFF
TRBJ1-5	TRBV12-3/TRBV12-4	.	many	TGTGCCAGCAGTTTAACGGGGGGGCAGCCCCAGCATTTT	CASSLTGGQPQHF
TRBJ2-6	TRBV7-2	TRBD1	many	TGTGCCAGCAGCGCCCCGGGACAGGGTGGCCCTGGGGCCAACGTCCTGACTTTC	CASSAPGQGGPGANVLTF
TRBJ1-1	TRBV20-1	.	many	TGCAGTGCCCTTGGGGGGGCGGCGAACACTGAAGCTTTCTTT	CSALGGAANTEAFF
TRBJ2-1	TRBV7-6	.	many	TGTGCCAGCAGCGCCAATAGCTTGAATGAGCAGTTCTTC	CASSANSLNEQFF
TRBJ2-2	TRBV2	.	few	TGTGCCAGCAAAACGGCAGTAGCCAACACCGGGGAGCTGTTTTTT	CASKTAVANTGELFF
TRBJ1-1	TRBV20-1	.	many	TGCAGTGCAACCGGGACACTGAACACTGAAGCTTTCTTT	CSATGTLNTEAFF
TRBJ2-3	TRBV20-1	TRBD2	many	TGCAGTGCTATAAAGCGGGAGGGGGGTCAAGATACGCAGTATTTT	CSAIKREGGQDTQYF
TRBJ2-7	TRBV7-8	TRBD1	many	TGTGCCAGCAGCTCCCACAGGGGAGACTACGAGCAGTACTTC	CASSSHRGDYEQYF